Listed below are T cell receptor beta chains from one sample, sequenced in a study of OX40 agonist ivuxolimab in advanced cancers. The protocol was immunoSEQ multiplex PCR, while the TCRdb copy is restricted to in-frame clones and leaves out a portion. Here the sample spans 50,000 to 75,000 clones, 91% being singletons. Sequences were derived from CD4+ or CD8+ T cells sorted from blood, sampled in a trial of the OX40 agonist ivuxolimab. These receptors all come from an adult with an advanced solid tumor such as melanoma, head and neck, liver or kidney cancer. CDR3s include the opening cysteine and the closing phenylalanine or tryptophan. Each record gives: CDR3 protein, CDR3 DNA, clone size, V gene, J gene, D gene. A D gene is named only where the DNA matches it firmly. The size entry is marked missing in some rows and otherwise reads once, few, many or a size class.

CASSSTRRSGRTDTQYF	TGTGCCAGCAGCTCCACACGACGTAGCGGGAGAACAGATACGCAGTATTTT	-	TRBV7-3	TRBJ2-3	TRBD2
CASKTGESYEQYF	TGCGCCAGTAAGACAGGGGAATCCTACGAGCAGTACTTC	-	TRBV5-1	TRBJ2-7	TRBD1
CASHLGGVMTGELFF	TGTGCCAGCCACCTGGGAGGTGTAATGACCGGGGAGCTGTTTTTT	once	TRBV6-1	TRBJ2-2	-
CASGTRDRGQPQHF	TGTGCCAGCGGAACCCGGGACAGGGGACAGCCCCAGCATTTT	-	TRBV19	TRBJ1-5	TRBD1
CASRNGIYEQYF	TGTGCCAGCAGAAACGGGATCTACGAGCAGTACTTC	once	TRBV28	TRBJ2-7	-
CASSAPGGNTEAFF	TGTGCCAGCAGCGCCCCCGGGGGAAACACTGAAGCTTTCTTT	once	TRBV28	TRBJ1-1	-
CASSEQGGSVQFF	TGTGCCAGCAGTGAACAGGGCGGCTCTGTGCAGTTCTTC	-	TRBV6-1	TRBJ2-1	-
CASSRDIEGIQYF	TGTGCCAGCAGTAGGGACATTGAGGGGATTCAGTACTTC	-	TRBV6-6	TRBJ2-4	-
CASSRDGAYEQYF	TGCGCCAGCAGCCGGGACGGAGCCTACGAGCAGTACTTC	few	TRBV5-1	TRBJ2-7	-
CASISFPEQYF	TGTGCCAGCATCTCCTTCCCCGAGCAGTACTTC	-	TRBV6-6	TRBJ2-7	-
CATRGGSYSNQPQHF	TGTGCCACTAGAGGCGGTAGCTATAGCAATCAGCCCCAGCATTTT	-	TRBV19	TRBJ1-5	-
CASSSGTSGGQYF	TGTGCCAGCAGCTCCGGGACTAGCGGGGGACAGTACTTC	-	TRBV11-2	TRBJ2-5	TRBD2
CASSPPLANTEAFF	TGTGCCAGCAGCCCGCCCCTGGCTAACACTGAAGCTTTCTTT	-	TRBV7-9	TRBJ1-1	-
CASTPLFLAGTGEQFF	TGTGCCAGCACCCCACTTTTTCTAGCGGGAACAGGTGAGCAGTTCTTC	-	TRBV9	TRBJ2-1	TRBD2
CASSTWGRTDTQYF	TGTGCCAGCTCCACCTGGGGACGCACAGATACGCAGTATTTT	-	TRBV5-4	TRBJ2-3	-
CASSKIGTGDTYGYTF	TGTGCCAGCAGTAAAATCGGGACAGGGGACACCTATGGCTACACCTTC	-	TRBV6-6	TRBJ1-2	TRBD1
CASPHYGYTF	TGTGCCAGCCCGCACTATGGCTACACCTTC	-	TRBV21-1	TRBJ1-2	-
CASSLVAIEQFF	TGTGCCAGCAGCTTAGTAGCAATTGAGCAGTTCTTC	-	TRBV7-8	TRBJ2-1	-
CASSSLPGYEQYF	TGTGCCAGCAGTTCCCTCCCTGGGTACGAGCAGTACTTC	-	TRBV6-5	TRBJ2-7	-
CASSTGVDTQYF	TGCGCCAGCAGCACGGGGGTAGATACGCAGTATTTT	-	TRBV5-1	TRBJ2-3	-
CASSPGQANTEAFF	TGTGCCAGCAGCCCGGGACAGGCGAACACTGAAGCTTTCTTT	-	TRBV7-3	TRBJ1-1	TRBD1
CSCGGGYEQYF	TGCAGCTGTGGGGGCGGCTACGAGCAGTACTTC	-	TRBV20-1	TRBJ2-7	-
CASSFWGGETQYF	TGTGCCAGCAGCTTCTGGGGGGGAGAGACCCAGTACTTC	once	TRBV7-8	TRBJ2-5	TRBD2
CASSSQGRSARAEQYF	TGTGCCAGCAGCTCCCAGGGTCGGTCGGCGAGGGCCGAGCAGTACTTC	-	TRBV11-2	TRBJ2-7	-
CASSGLGLGDEQFF	TGTGCCAGCAGTGGTCTTGGGCTCGGGGATGAGCAGTTCTTC	-	TRBV2	TRBJ2-1	-
CASSLAGGADTQYF	TGTGCCAGCAGCTTAGCGGGAGGGGCAGATACGCAGTATTTT	-	TRBV11-2	TRBJ2-3	TRBD2
CASRGAGNQPQHF	TGTGCCAGCCGAGGTGCGGGCAATCAGCCCCAGCATTTT	few	TRBV21-1	TRBJ1-5	-
CASSSRDSTNEKLFF	TGTGCCAGCAGTTCACGGGACAGTACTAATGAAAAACTGTTTTTT	-	TRBV27	TRBJ1-4	TRBD1
CASSSSGVGGYTF	TGTGCCAGCAGCTCCTCGGGGGTAGGCGGCTACACCTTC	-	TRBV7-9	TRBJ1-2	-
CASSVLTSGTQYF	TGCGCCAGCAGCGTCCTGACTAGCGGGACCCAGTACTTC	-	TRBV5-1	TRBJ2-5	TRBD2
CASSLVLAGGGGNIQYF	TGTGCCAGCAGCTTAGTTTTGGCGGGAGGGGGCGGAAACATTCAGTACTTC	once	TRBV11-3	TRBJ2-4	TRBD2
CASSPGGTTYEQYF	TGTGCCAGCAGCCCCGGGGGTACGACGTACGAGCAGTACTTC	-	TRBV28	TRBJ2-7	-
CASSPGTRTPNTGELFF	TGTGCCAGCAGCCCAGGGACTAGGACACCGAACACCGGGGAGCTGTTTTTT	-	TRBV11-2	TRBJ2-2	TRBD2
CASSLTLRGGGISYEQYF	TGTGCCAGCAGCCTCACACTCCGAGGAGGGGGTATATCCTACGAGCAGTACTTC	-	TRBV4-2	TRBJ2-7	-
CAWARGATYEQYF	TGTGCCTGGGCAAGGGGGGCTACCTACGAGCAGTACTTC	-	TRBV30	TRBJ2-7	-
CASSQDRSGELFF	TGTGCCAGCAGCCAAGATCGGAGCGGGGAGCTGTTTTTT	once	TRBV14	TRBJ2-2	-
CASSLAIGTSGRAYEQYF	TGTGCCAGCAGCTTGGCTATAGGGACTAGCGGGAGGGCCTACGAGCAGTACTTC	-	TRBV5-6	TRBJ2-7	TRBD2
CASSFTGLETQYF	TGTGCCAGCAGCTTCACAGGGCTTGAGACCCAGTACTTC	-	TRBV7-2	TRBJ2-5	-
CASSLRGAGVTNEQFF	TGTGCCAGCAGCCTGAGGGGAGCGGGTGTAACCAATGAGCAGTTCTTC	once	TRBV11-2	TRBJ2-1	-
CASRPWGTAFYEQYF	TGTGCTAGCAGACCTTGGGGGACAGCTTTCTACGAGCAGTACTTC	-	TRBV7-7	TRBJ2-7	TRBD1
CASSRRTGMNTEAFF	TGTGCCAGCAGCCGGCGGACAGGGATGAACACTGAAGCTTTCTTT	once	TRBV11-2	TRBJ1-1	TRBD1
CASSTRQGANGELFF	TGTGCCAGCAGCACCAGACAGGGGGCCAACGGGGAGCTGTTTTTT	-	TRBV9	TRBJ2-2	TRBD1
CASSPENSGNTIYF	TGTGCCAGCTCACCGGAGAACTCTGGAAACACCATATATTTT	-	TRBV18	TRBJ1-3	-
CASVAGQVTLNEQFF	TGTGCTAGTGTTGCGGGACAGGTGACCTTAAATGAGCAGTTCTTC	-	TRBV12-5	TRBJ2-1	TRBD1
CARSFRPRVSTDTQYF	TGTGCCAGAAGCTTCCGGCCGAGGGTTAGCACAGATACGCAGTATTTT	once	TRBV5-3	TRBJ2-3	-
CASSEGTGSGNTIYF	TGTGCCAGCAGTGAGGGGACAGGGTCAGGAAACACCATATATTTT	-	TRBV6-1	TRBJ1-3	TRBD1
CASSLYRDWVVYEQYF	TGTGCCAGCAGCTTATATAGGGACTGGGTCGTTTACGAGCAGTACTTC	-	TRBV7-6	TRBJ2-7	-
CASSLRDRTYEQYF	TGTGCCAGCAGCCTCCGGGACAGAACCTACGAGCAGTACTTC	-	TRBV7-2	TRBJ2-7	TRBD1
CASSLTGGNSYEQYF	TGTGCCAGCAGCTTAACTGGGGGAAACTCCTACGAGCAGTACTTC	few	TRBV7-3	TRBJ2-7	-
CASSLSAKSGNQPQHF	TGTGCCAGCAGTTTATCCGCAAAATCGGGCAATCAGCCCCAGCATTTT	-	TRBV27	TRBJ1-5	-
CASTKDRGDIQYF	TGTGCCAGCACCAAGGACAGGGGGGACATTCAGTACTTC	once	TRBV28	TRBJ2-4	TRBD1
CASSQSTSNLVYEQFF	TGTGCCAGCAGCCAGAGTACTAGCAATTTGGTTTATGAGCAGTTCTTC	-	TRBV11-1	TRBJ2-1	-
CASIGQGAGETQYF	TGTGCCAGCATAGGGCAGGGGGCCGGAGAGACCCAGTACTTC	-	TRBV2	TRBJ2-5	TRBD1
CASSGVVDTQYF	TGTGCCAGCAGCGGGGTGGTTGATACGCAGTATTTT	-	TRBV28	TRBJ2-3	-
CASSLSDLLMNTEAFF	TGTGCCAGCAGTTTATCCGACCTCCTCATGAACACTGAAGCTTTCTTT	-	TRBV28	TRBJ1-1	-
CASSLSNTGYGYTF	TGTGCCAGCAGCTTATCTAACACCGGCTATGGCTACACCTTC	few	TRBV7-3	TRBJ1-2	-
CASSSSESQFF	TGTGCCAGCTCATCCTCAGAGAGTCAGTTCTTC	-	TRBV18	TRBJ2-1	-
CASSKGVTEPGPIQETQYF	TGTGCCAGCAGCAAAGGGGTGACAGAACCGGGACCTATCCAAGAGACCCAGTACTTC	-	TRBV21-1	TRBJ2-5	-
CASSTNDRGSAFF	TGCGCCAGCAGCACCAATGACAGGGGGTCAGCTTTCTTT	-	TRBV5-1	TRBJ1-1	TRBD1